This T cell receptor (beta chain) derives from a study of cytomegalovirus exposure and HLA in healthy donors. In the PCR, 60 Vbeta and 13 Jbeta primers were used. Profiled with immunoSEQ multiplex PCR; TCRdb holds only in-frame clones, not every one. This sample yields around 120,000 clones, of which more than 60% are seen a single time; roughly 2.5% belongs to the top ten. The germline V gene has CDR1 SGHRS and CDR2 YFSETQ. The CDR3 length is 15 residues. V was trimmed by 0 bases and J by 7 bases, leaving 14 bases between them. Study observations and caveats: Trimming of TCR beta V- and J-genes showed a link, identified in a later analysis, to a missense DCLRE1C variant.

This clone was found once. Its specificity is not known. The sequence derives from a woman aged 40 to 55 in good health and CMV-seropositive. The sequenced sample was PBMCs. The rearrangement uses TRBV5-1 and TRBJ2-4; D may be TRBD2 (6 bases). The DNA for the CDR3 is TGCGCCAGCAGCTTGGCCGGAGGAGGGGAGAACATTCAGTACTTC. This codes for CASSLAGGGENIQYF. The whole variable domain, filled in from reference TRBV5-1 and TRBJ2-4, reads KAGVTQTPRYLIKTRGQQVTLSCSPISGHRSVSWYQQTPGQGLQFLFEYFSETQRNKGNFPGRFSGRQFSNSRSEMNVSTLELGDSALYLCASSLAGGGENIQYFGAGTRLSVL.